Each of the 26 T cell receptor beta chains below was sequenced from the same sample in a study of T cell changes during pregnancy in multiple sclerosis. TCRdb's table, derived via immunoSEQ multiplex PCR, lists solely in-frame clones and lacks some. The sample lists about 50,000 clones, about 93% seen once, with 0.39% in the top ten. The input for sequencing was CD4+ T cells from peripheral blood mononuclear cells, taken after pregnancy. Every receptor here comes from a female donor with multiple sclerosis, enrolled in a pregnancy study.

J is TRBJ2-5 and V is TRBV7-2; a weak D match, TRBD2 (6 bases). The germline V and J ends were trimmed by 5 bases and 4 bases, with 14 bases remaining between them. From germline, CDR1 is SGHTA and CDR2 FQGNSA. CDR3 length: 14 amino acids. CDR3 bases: TGTGCCAGCAGCCCCGCGACTAGTAGAGAGACCCAGTACTTC. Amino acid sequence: CASSPATSRETQYF.

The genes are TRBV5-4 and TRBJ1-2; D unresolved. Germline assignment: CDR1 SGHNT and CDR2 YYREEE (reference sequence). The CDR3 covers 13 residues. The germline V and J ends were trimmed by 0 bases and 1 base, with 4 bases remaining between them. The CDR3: CASSLDNNYGYTF. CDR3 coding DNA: TGTGCCAGCAGCTTGGACAATAACTATGGCTACACCTTC.

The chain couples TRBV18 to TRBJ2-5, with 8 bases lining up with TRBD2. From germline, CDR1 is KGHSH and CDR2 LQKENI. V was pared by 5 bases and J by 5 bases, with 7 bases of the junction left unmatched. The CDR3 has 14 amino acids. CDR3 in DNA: TGTGCCAGCTCAGCCGGGAGGGCCCCGGAGACCCAGTACTTC. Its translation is CASSAGRAPETQYF.

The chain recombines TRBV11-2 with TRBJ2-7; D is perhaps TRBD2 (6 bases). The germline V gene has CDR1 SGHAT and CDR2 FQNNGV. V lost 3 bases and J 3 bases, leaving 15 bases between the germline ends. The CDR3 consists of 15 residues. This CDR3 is CASSLPGSGLYEQYF. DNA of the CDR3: TGTGCCAGCAGCTTGCCAGGTAGCGGCCTCTACGAGCAGTACTTC.

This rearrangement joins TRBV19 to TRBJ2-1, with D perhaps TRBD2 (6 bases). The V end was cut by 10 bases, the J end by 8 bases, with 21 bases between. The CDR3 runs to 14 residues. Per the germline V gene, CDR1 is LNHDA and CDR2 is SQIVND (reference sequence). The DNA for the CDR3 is TGTGCCACAACAGCGGGCGTATCTATAGATGAGCAGTTCTTC. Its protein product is CATTAGVSIDEQFF.

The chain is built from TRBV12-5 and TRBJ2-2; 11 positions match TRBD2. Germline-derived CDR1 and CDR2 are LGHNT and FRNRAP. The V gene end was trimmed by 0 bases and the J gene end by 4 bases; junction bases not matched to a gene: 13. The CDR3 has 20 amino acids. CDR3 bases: TGTGCTAGTGGTTTGGTACCAGGCACTAGCGGGAGTAATAGCACCGGGGAGCTGTTTTTT. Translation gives CASGLVPGTSGSNSTGELFF.

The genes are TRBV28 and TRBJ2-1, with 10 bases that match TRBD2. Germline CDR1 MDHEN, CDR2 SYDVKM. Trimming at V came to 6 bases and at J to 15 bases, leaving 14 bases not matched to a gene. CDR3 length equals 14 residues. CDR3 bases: TGTGCCAGCAGCTCTACCCCTCGGACTAGCGGCTTGTTCTTC. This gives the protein CASSSTPRTSGLFF.

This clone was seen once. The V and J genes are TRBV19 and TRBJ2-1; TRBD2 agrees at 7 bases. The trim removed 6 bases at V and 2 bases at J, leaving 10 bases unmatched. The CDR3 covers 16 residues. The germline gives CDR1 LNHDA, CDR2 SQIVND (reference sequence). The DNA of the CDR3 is TGTGCCAGTAGGGGTACTAGCGTTGGGGCCTACAATGAGCAGTTCTTC. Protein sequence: CASRGTSVGAYNEQFF. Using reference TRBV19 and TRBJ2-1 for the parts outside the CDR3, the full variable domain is DGGITQSPKYLFRKEGQNVTLSCEQNLNHDAMYWYRQDPGQGLRLIYYSQIVNDFQKGDIAEGYSVSREKKESFPLTVTSAQKNPTAFYLCASRGTSVGAYNEQFFGPGTRLTVL.

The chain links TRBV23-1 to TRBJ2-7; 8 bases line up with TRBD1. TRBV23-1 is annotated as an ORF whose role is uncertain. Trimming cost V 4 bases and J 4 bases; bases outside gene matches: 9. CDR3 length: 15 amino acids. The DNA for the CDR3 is TGCGCCAGCAGTCTCCCGGACAGGGTATCTTACGAGCAGTACTTC. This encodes CASSLPDRVSYEQYF.

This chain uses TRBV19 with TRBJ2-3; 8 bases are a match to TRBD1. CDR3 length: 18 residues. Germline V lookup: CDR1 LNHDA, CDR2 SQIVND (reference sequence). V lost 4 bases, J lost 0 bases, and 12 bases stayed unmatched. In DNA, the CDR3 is TGTGCCAGTAGTAGACAGGGGAGCGGGCGGACTAGCACAGATACGCAGTATTTT. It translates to CASSRQGSGRTSTDTQYF.

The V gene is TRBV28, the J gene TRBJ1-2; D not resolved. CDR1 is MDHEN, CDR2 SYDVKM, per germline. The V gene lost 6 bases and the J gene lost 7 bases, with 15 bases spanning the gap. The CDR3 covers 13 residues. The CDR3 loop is CASRAGGLGGYTF. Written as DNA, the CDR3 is TGTGCCAGCAGGGCGGGAGGATTAGGTGGCTACACCTTC.

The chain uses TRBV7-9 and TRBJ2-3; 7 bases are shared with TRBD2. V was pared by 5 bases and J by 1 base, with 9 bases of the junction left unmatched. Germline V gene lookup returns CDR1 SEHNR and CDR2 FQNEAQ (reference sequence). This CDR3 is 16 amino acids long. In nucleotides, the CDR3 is TGTGCCAGCAGCCCTCTTGGGACTACAGGCACAGATACGCAGTATTTT. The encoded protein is CASSPLGTTGTDTQYF.

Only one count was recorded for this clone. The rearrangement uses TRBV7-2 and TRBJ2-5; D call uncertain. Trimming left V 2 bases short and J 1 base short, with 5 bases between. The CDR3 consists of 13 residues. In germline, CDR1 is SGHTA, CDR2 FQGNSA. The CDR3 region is CASSLSPQETQYF. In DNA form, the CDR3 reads TGTGCCAGCAGCTTAAGCCCCCAAGAGACCCAGTACTTC.

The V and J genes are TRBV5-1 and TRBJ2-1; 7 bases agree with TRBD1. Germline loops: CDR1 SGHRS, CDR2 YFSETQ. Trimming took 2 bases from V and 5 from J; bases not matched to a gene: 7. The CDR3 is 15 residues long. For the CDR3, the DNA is TGCGCCAGCAGCTTCGCCGGGACAGAAAACAATGAGCAGTTCTTC. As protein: CASSFAGTENNEQFF.

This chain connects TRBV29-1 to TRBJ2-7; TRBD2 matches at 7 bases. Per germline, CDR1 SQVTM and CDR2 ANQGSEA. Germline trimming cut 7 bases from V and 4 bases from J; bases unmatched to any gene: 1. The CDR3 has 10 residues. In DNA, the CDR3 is TGCAGCGCGGGGGGTTACGAGCAGTACTTC. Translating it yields CSAGGYEQYF.

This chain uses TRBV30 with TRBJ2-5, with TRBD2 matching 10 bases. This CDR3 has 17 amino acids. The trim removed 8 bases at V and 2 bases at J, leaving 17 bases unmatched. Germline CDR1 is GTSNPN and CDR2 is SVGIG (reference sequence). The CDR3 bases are TGTGCCCGGACTCGGACTAGCGGACGGGGGGGGCAAGAGACCCAGTACTTC. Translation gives CARTRTSGRGGQETQYF. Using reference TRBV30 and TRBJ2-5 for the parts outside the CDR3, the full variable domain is SQTIHQWPATLVQPVGSPLSLECTVEGTSNPNLYWYRQAAGRGLQLLFYSVGIGQISSEVPQNLSASRPQDRQFILSSKKLLLSDSGFYLCARTRTSGRGGQETQYFGPGTRLLVL.

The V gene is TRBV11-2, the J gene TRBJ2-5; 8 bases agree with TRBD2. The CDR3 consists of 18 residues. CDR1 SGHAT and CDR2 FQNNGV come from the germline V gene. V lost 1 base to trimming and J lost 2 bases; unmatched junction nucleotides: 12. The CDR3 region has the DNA TGTGCCAGCAGCTTAGTTGGACTAGCAAGTACCATGCAAGAGACCCAGTACTTC. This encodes CASSLVGLASTMQETQYF.

The CDR3 spells CASSLAGSRYGYTF. As DNA, the CDR3 is TGTGCCAGCAGCTTAGCAGGGAGCAGATATGGCTACACCTTC. The chain uses TRBV7-8 and TRBJ1-2; D is ambiguous. Germline CDR1 is SGHVS and CDR2 is FQNEAQ. V lost 0 bases and J 5 bases, leaving 10 bases between the germline ends. The CDR3 consists of 14 residues.

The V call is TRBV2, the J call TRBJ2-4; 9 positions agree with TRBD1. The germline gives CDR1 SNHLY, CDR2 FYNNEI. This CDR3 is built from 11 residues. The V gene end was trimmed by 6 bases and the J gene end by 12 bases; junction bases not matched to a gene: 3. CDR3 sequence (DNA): TGTGCCAGCAGCCCGGGACAGGGTCAGTACTTC. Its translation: CASSPGQGQYF.

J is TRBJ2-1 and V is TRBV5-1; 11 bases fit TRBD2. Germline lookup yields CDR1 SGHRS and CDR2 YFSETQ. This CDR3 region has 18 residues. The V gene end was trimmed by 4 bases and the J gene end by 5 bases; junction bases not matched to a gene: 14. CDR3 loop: CASSTGLSGRAKNNEQFF. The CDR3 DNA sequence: TGCGCCAGCAGCACCGGCCTTAGCGGGAGGGCCAAGAACAATGAGCAGTTCTTC.

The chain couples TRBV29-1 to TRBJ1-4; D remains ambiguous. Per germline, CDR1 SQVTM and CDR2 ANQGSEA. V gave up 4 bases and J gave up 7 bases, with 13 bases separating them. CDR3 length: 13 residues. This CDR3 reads CSVGYSPTEKLFF. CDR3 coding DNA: TGCAGCGTTGGGTACAGCCCGACTGAAAAACTGTTTTTT.

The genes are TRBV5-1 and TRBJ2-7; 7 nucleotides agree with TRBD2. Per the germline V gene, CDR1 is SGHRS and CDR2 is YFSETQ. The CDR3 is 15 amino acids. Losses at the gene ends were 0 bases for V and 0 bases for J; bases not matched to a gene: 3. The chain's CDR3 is CASSLASGSSYEQYF. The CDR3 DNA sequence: TGCGCCAGCAGCTTGGCTAGCGGTAGCTCCTACGAGCAGTACTTC. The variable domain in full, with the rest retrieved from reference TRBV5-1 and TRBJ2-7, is KAGVTQTPRYLIKTRGQQVTLSCSPISGHRSVSWYQQTPGQGLQFLFEYFSETQRNKGNFPGRFSGRQFSNSRSEMNVSTLELGDSALYLCASSLASGSSYEQYFGPGTRLTVT.

CDR3 amino acids: CASSGRDRAYEQYF. The DNA of the CDR3 is TGTGCCAGCAGCGGCCGGGACAGGGCTTACGAGCAGTACTTC. The rearrangement joins TRBV7-2 to TRBJ2-7; 9 bases fit TRBD1. V trimming: 5 bases; J trimming: 4 bases; junction bases outside the gene matches: 6. Germline-derived CDR1 and CDR2 are SGHTA and FQGNSA. This CDR3 is 14 amino acids long.

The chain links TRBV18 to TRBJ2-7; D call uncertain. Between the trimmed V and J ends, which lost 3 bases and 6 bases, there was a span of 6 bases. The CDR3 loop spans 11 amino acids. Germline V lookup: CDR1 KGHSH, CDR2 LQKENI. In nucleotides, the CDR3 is TGTGCCAGCTCACCTGGCCCCGAGCAGTACTTC. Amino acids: CASSPGPEQYF.

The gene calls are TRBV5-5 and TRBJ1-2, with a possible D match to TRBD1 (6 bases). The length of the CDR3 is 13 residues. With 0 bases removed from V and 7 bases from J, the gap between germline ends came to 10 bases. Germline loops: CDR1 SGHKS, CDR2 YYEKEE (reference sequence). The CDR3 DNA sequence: TGTGCCAGCAGCTTGGGGGGGCTAGGTGGCTACACCTTC. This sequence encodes CASSLGGLGGYTF.

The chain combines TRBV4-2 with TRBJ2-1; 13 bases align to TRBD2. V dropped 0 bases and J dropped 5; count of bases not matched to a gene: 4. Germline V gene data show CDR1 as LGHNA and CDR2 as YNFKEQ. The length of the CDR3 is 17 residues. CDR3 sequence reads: CASSQDPGTSGNNEQFF. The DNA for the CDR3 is TGTGCCAGCAGCCAAGATCCTGGGACTAGCGGGAACAATGAGCAGTTCTTC.